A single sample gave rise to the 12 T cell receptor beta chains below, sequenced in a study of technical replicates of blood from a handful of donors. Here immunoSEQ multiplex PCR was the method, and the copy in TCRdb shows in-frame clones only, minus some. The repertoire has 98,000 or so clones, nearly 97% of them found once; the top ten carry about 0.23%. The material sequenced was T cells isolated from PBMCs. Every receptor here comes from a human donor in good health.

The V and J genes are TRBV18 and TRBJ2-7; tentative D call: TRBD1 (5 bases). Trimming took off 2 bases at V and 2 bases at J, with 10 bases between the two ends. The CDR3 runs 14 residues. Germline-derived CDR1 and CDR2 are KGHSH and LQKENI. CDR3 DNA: TGTGCCAGCTCACCAACCAGGGCAGCCTACGAGCAGTACTTC. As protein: CASSPTRAAYEQYF.

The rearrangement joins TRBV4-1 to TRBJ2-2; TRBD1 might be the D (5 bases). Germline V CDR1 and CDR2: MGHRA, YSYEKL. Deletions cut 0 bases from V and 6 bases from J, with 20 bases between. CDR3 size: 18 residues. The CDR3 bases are TGCGCCAGCAGCCAAGATCCTCCACAGGATCTTAGGGCCGGGGAGCTGTTTTTT. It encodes CASSQDPPQDLRAGELFF.

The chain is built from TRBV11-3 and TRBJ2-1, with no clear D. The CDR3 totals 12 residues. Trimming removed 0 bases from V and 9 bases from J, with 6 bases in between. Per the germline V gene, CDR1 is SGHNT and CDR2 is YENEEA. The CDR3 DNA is TGTGCCAGCAGCTTAGATCGTCGTGAGCAGTTCTTC. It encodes CASSLDRREQFF.

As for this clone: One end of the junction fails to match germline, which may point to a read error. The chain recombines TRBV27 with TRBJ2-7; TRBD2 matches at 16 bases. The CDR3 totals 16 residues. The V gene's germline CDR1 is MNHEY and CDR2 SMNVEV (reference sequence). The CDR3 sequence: CASSLSTGTSGRALRF. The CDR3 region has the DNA TGTGCCAGCAGTTTATCGACCGGGACTAGCGGGAGGGCCCTTAGGTTC.

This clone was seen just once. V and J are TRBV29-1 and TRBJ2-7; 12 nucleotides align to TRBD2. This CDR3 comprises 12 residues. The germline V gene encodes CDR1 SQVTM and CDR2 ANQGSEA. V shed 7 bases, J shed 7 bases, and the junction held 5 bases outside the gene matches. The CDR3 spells CSAWTSGDEQYF. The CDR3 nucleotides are TGCAGCGCATGGACTAGCGGGGATGAGCAGTACTTC.

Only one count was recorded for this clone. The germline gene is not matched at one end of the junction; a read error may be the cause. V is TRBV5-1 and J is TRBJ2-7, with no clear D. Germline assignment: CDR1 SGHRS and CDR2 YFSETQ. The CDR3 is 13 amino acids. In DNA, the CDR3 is TGCGCCAGCAGCTTTTTCGTCGAGAGAGAGCGGTACTTC. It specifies CASSFFVERERYF.

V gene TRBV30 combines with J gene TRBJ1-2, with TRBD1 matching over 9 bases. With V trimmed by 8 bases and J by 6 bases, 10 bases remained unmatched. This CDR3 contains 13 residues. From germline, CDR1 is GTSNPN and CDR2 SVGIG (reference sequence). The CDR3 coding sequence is TGTGCCGTACTACAGGGGGCGTATAATGGCTACACCTTC. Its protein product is CAVLQGAYNGYTF.

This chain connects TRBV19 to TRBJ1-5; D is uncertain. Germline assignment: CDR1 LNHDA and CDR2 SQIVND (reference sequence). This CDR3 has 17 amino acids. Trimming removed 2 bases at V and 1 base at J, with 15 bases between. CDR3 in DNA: TGTGCCAGTAGTATACCGATCTCGGCGGCGAGCAATCAGCCCCAGCATTTT. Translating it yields CASSIPISAASNQPQHF.

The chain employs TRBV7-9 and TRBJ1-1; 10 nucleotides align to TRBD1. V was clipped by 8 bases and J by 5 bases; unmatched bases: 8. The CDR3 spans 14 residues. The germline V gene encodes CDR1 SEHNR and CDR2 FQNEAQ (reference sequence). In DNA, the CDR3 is TGTGCCAGCCGAGTGGGGACAGGGGATACTGAAGCTTTCTTT. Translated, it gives CASRVGTGDTEAFF.

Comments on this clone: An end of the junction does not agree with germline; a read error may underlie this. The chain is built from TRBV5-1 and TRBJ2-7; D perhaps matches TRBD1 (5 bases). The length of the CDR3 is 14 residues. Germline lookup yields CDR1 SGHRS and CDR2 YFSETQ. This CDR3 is CASSLGQSYDSNIF. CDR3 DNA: TGCGCCAGCAGCTTGGGACAGAGCTACGATTCGAATATTTTC.

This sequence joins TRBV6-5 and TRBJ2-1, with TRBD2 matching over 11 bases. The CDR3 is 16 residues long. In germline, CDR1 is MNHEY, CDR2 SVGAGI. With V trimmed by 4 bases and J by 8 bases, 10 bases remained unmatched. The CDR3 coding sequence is TGTGCCAGCAGTTTAGCGGGGGGGGCCGGGGTCGATGAGCAGTTCTTC. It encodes CASSLAGGAGVDEQFF.

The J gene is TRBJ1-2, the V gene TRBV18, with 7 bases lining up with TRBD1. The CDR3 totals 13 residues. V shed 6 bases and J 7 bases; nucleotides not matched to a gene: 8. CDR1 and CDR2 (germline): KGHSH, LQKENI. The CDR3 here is CASSPDRERGYTF. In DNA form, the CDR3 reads TGTGCCAGCTCGCCCGACAGGGAGCGTGGCTACACCTTC. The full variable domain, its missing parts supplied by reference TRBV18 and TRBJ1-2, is NAGVMQNPRHLVRRRGQEARLRCSPMKGHSHVYWYRQLPEEGLKFMVYLQKENIIDESGMPKERFSAEFPKEGPSILRIQQVVRGDSAAYFCASSPDRERGYTFGSGTRLTVV.